This T cell receptor beta chain came from a study of blood T cell repertoires in COVID-19. The wider study: The United States, Italy and Spain supplied acute and convalescent COVID-19 samples. The analysed material was cDNA or gDNA that came from T cells, B-cell-depleted T cells, or PBMCs.

Profiled with immunoSEQ multiplex PCR; TCRdb holds only in-frame clones, not every one. The sample has hundreds of thousands of clones; 70% to 90% are singletons. Cohorts were based on clinical histories the participants reported. This CDR3 has 15 residues. Germline CDR1 and CDR2: MDHEN and SYDVKM. Trimming at V came to 5 bases and at J to 5 bases, leaving 8 bases not matched to a gene. The V and J genes are TRBV28 and TRBJ1-2; the match to TRBD1 covers 10 bases. This TCR derives from a man younger than 40 with acute COVID-19. Material: PBMCs or T cells enriched from blood (not recorded which). The CDR3 spells CASSETGGRRYGYTF. The CDR3 DNA is TGTGCCAGCAGTGAGACAGGGGGCAGAAGATATGGCTACACCTTC.